The 15 T cell receptor beta chains below come from one sample, sequenced in a study of cytomegalovirus exposure and HLA in healthy donors. With 60 Vbeta and 13 Jbeta primers, the PCR was carried out. Profiled with immunoSEQ multiplex PCR; TCRdb holds only in-frame clones, not every one. In the table there are fewer than 150,000 clones, around 76% of which are singletons. The sample was PBMCs. The source is a man aged 60 to 69 in good health and CMV-seropositive.

V usage is TRBV7-9 and J usage is TRBJ2-7; 8 bases agree with TRBD2. Germline V lookup: CDR1 SEHNR, CDR2 FQNEAQ (reference sequence). The CDR3 consists of 14 residues. Trimming at V came to 3 bases and at J to 4 bases, leaving 5 bases not matched to a gene. In DNA form, the CDR3 reads TGTGCCAGCAGCTTTTTGACTAGCGATTACGAGCAGTACTTC. Encoded protein: CASSFLTSDYEQYF.

The table lists this clone with a few counts. The same CDR3 is also encoded by other DNA sequences in this sample. The rearrangement links TRBV4-1 to TRBJ1-2; a weak D match, TRBD1 (5 bases). CDR1 is MGHRA, CDR2 YSYEKL, per germline. The V end was cut by 0 bases, the J end by 0 bases, with 11 bases between. The CDR3 loop spans 16 amino acids. As DNA, the CDR3 is TGCGCCAGCAGCCAAGACGAAGGGGCCGCTAACTATGGCTACACCTTC. It translates to CASSQDEGAANYGYTF.

Written as DNA, the CDR3 is TGCGCCAGCAGCCAAGAAAGAGGACAGGGCTATGGCTACACCTTC. Amino acid sequence: CASSQERGQGYGYTF. The V call is TRBV4-1, the J call TRBJ1-2; 8 positions agree with TRBD1. The CDR3 contains 15 residues. The ends lost 0 bases at V and 4 bases at J; junction bases unmatched: 4. From germline, CDR1 is MGHRA and CDR2 YSYEKL.

The chain has TRBV4-1 and TRBJ1-1; maybe TRBD1 (6 bases). The CDR3 covers 13 residues. Germline assignment: CDR1 MGHRA and CDR2 YSYEKL. Deletions cut 2 bases from V and 7 bases from J, with 11 bases between. The CDR3 reads CASSQRGFDEAFF. As DNA, the CDR3 is TGCGCCAGCAGCCAAAGGGGGTTCGATGAAGCTTTCTTT.

This clone was found a few times. The J gene is TRBJ2-1, the V gene TRBV11-2, with 14 bases matching TRBD2. Germline loops: CDR1 SGHAT, CDR2 FQNNGV. CDR3 length: 19 amino acids. V shed 5 bases and J 2 bases; nucleotides not matched to a gene: 11. CDR3 residues: CASSAPRTSGRTTYNEQFF. DNA of the CDR3: TGTGCCAGCAGCGCCCCCAGGACTAGCGGGAGGACTACCTACAATGAGCAGTTCTTC.

The V call is TRBV19, the J call TRBJ1-1; maybe TRBD1 (5 bases). V lost 7 bases to trimming and J lost 4 bases, with 22 bases between them. Germline V gene lookup returns CDR1 LNHDA and CDR2 SQIVND (reference sequence). The CDR3 is made up of 16 amino acids. The CDR3 protein is CASTPRGWGFGTEAFF. CDR3 bases: TGTGCCAGTACCCCACGGGGGTGGGGGTTTGGCACTGAAGCTTTCTTT.

This clone was counted once. The chain is built from TRBV5-1 and TRBJ2-5, with 11 bases identical to TRBD2. The end of the DNA fits TRBJ2-7 better, so the J call may be wrong. CDR3 size: 14 residues. Germline V gene data show CDR1 as SGHRS and CDR2 as YFSETQ. The CDR3 coding sequence is TGCGCCAGCAGCCTAGGGACTAGCGGCTACGAGCAGTACTTC. Residues: CASSLGTSGYEQYF.

On this clone: This CDR3 is missing its conserved last phenylalanine or tryptophan, likely due to a read error. The chain has TRBV18 and TRBJ2-4, with a possible D match to TRBD2 (5 bases). Per germline, CDR1 KGHSH and CDR2 LQKENI. The CDR3 is 19 residues long. Trimming cost V 3 bases and J 0 bases, with 21 bases left between them. In DNA form, the CDR3 reads TGTGCCAGCTCACCTCTAAGCTTTGTGGGAGTGGGAGCCAAAAACATTCAGTACCTC. Translation gives CASSPLSFVGVGAKNIQYL.

This clone turned up a few times. The gene calls are TRBV7-2 and TRBJ2-4; 7 nucleotides align to TRBD2. Germline assignment: CDR1 SGHTA and CDR2 FQGNSA. The CDR3 extends over 15 amino acids. J lost 3 bases, V lost 3 bases, and 5 bases had no gene match. The CDR3 sequence is CASSFASGIKNIQYF. The CDR3 region has the DNA TGTGCCAGCAGCTTCGCTAGCGGTATCAAAAACATTCAGTACTTC.

The chain carries TRBV18 and TRBJ1-5; a possible D gene is TRBD1 (5 bases). The CDR3 extends over 15 amino acids. V was pared by 2 bases and J by 4 bases, with 12 bases between. CDR1 and CDR2 from the germline V gene are KGHSH and LQKENI. CDR3 sequence reads: CASSPSGNRNQPQHF. The CDR3 DNA follows: TGTGCCAGCTCACCATCCGGCAACAGGAATCAGCCCCAGCATTTT.

This clone was found a few times. DNA for the CDR3: TGTGCCAGCAGCGTAGGCGGGAGAACCACAGATACGCAGTATTTT. Protein product: CASSVGGRTTDTQYF. The V and J genes are TRBV9 and TRBJ2-3; 7 positions agree with TRBD2. Germline assignment: CDR1 SGDLS and CDR2 YYNGEE. The CDR3 contains 15 residues. V dropped 0 bases and J dropped 2; count of bases not matched to a gene: 3.

V gene TRBV7-6 combines with J gene TRBJ2-1, with D possibly matching TRBD1 (7 bases). V was shortened by 2 bases and J by 4 bases, with 12 bases between the two germline ends. There are 15 residues in the CDR3. Germline values: CDR1 SGHVS, CDR2 FNYEAQ. CDR3 loop: CASSLQQGGYNEQFF. In nucleotides, the CDR3 is TGTGCCAGCAGCTTACAGCAGGGGGGTTACAATGAGCAGTTCTTC.

This clone was detected a few times. V usage is TRBV28 and J usage is TRBJ1-1; D gene uncertain. Germline V gene lookup returns CDR1 MDHEN and CDR2 SYDVKM. CDR3 length: 14 amino acids. Trimming pared 3 bases from V and 6 bases from J, leaving 14 bases between. CDR3 nucleotide sequence: TGTGCCAGCAGTTTGCCGGACTTAAGGGCTGAAGCTTTCTTT. Residues: CASSLPDLRAEAFF.

This rearrangement joins TRBV30 to TRBJ2-7, with D perhaps matching TRBD2 (5 bases). Germline CDR1 GTSNPN, CDR2 SVGIG (reference sequence). This CDR3 is built from 13 residues. Trimming removed 3 bases from V and 4 bases from J, with 13 bases in between. DNA for the CDR3: TGTGCCTGGAGGGGAGTGGCGAGATACGAGCAGTACTTC. Amino acid sequence: CAWRGVARYEQYF. The variable domain in full, with the rest retrieved from reference TRBV30 and TRBJ2-7, is SQTIHQWPATLVQPVGSPLSLECTVEGTSNPNLYWYRQAAGRGLQLLFYSVGIGQISSEVPQNLSASRPQDRQFILSSKKLLLSDSGFYLCAWRGVARYEQYFGPGTRLTVT.

The chain combines TRBV7-8 with TRBJ1-1; 9 nucleotides align to TRBD1. Germline V lookup: CDR1 SGHVS, CDR2 FQNEAQ. The CDR3 length is 16 residues. The trim removed 6 bases at V and 5 bases at J, leaving 13 bases unmatched. The CDR3 protein is CASSSDRGPLRTEAFF. Here the CDR3 DNA reads TGTGCCAGCAGTTCGGACAGGGGACCCCTGAGGACTGAAGCTTTCTTT.